Listed here is a single T cell receptor (beta chain). Other DNA sequences within the sample encode an identical CDR3. Here immunoSEQ multiplex PCR was the method, and the copy in TCRdb shows in-frame clones only, minus some. The data contain hundreds of thousands of clones, approximately 87% of them singletons. This record comes from a study of shared T cell receptors in the human thymus. The CDR3 extends over 13 amino acids. Trimming removed 2 bases from V and 1 base from J, with 6 bases in between. Per the germline V gene, CDR1 is MNHEY and CDR2 is SMNVEV (reference sequence). This sample was shared with a second study, whose subject was human thymus T cells. Turning to that study: Healthy Finnish infants undergoing corrective surgery for congenital heart defects were used as donors. Thymus tissue was removed during corrective cardiac surgery.

What was sequenced was thymocytes. This sequence was found in a boy younger than two with a congenital heart defect. The rearrangement links TRBV27 to TRBJ2-7; the D gene is possibly TRBD2 (5 bases). CDR3 sequence: CASSLRGSYEQYF. CDR3 nucleotides: TGTGCCAGCAGTTTACGGGGATCCTACGAGCAGTACTTC.